The next 32 T cell receptor beta chains were all read from a single sample in a study of regulatory T cells in long-lasting Graves disease. The time point here: persistent/refractory GD, antithyroid drugs over 5 years with positive TRAb. RNA isolated from PBMCs was used to make the TCR library. Assembly of TCR beta libraries relied on iRepertoire HTBI primers together with Arm-PCR of CDR3 regions. Via MiXCR, TCRdb re-called the multiplex PCR reads, giving one row per CDR3 protein. The sample has some 450,000 distinct CDR3 sequences, 23% seen once; the top ten hold around 24%. Source: peripheral blood mononuclear cells (PBMCs), taken when the disease was refractory, from a patient treated with antithyroid drugs. The receptors shown here come from a female donor with Graves disease.

V is TRBV20-1 and J is TRBJ1-2; unclear D gene. CDR1 is DFQATT and CDR2 is SNEGSKA in the germline V gene (reference sequence). Trimming shortened V by 0 bases and J by 8 bases, and 13 bases separated the two germline ends. The CDR3 runs to 13 residues. CDR3 in DNA: TGCAGTGCTAGAGATATGTGGAAAGGAGGCTACACCTTC. As protein: CSARDMWKGGYTF.

There are a few counts of this clonotype. V gene TRBV5-1 combines with J gene TRBJ2-5, with D perhaps matching TRBD1 or TRBD2 (5 bases each). The CDR3 is 13 residues long. In germline, CDR1 is SGHRS, CDR2 YFSETQ. Trimming took 4 bases from V and 6 from J, leaving 13 bases between them. CDR3 coding DNA: TGCGCCAGCAGCCCCGAGGGGTTGCAGACCCAGTACTTC. Its translation is CASSPEGLQTQYF.

This chain connects TRBV6-1 to TRBJ1-1, with TRBD1 identical over 7 bases. The CDR3 is made up of 13 amino acids. CDR1 is MNHNS, CDR2 SASEGT, per germline. V dropped 6 bases and J dropped 5; count of bases not matched to a gene: 6. Here the CDR3 reads CASRSRDRTEAFF. The DNA of the CDR3 is TGTGCCAGCAGATCCCGGGACAGAACTGAAGCTTTCTTT.

As regards this clonotype: This CDR3 is missing its conserved last phenylalanine or tryptophan, likely due to a read error. The chain has TRBV5-6 and TRBJ1-1, with a weak D call TRBD1 (5 bases). From germline, CDR1 is SGHDT and CDR2 YYEEEE. CDR3 length equals 16 residues. Trimming pared 4 bases from V and 1 base from J, leaving 17 bases between. CDR3 loop: CASSEIAGTENTEAFL. The CDR3, as DNA: TGTGCCAGCAGCGAGATCGCCGGGACCGAGAACACTGAAGCTTTCCTT.

Ten or more counts support this clonotype. The J gene is TRBJ1-2, the V gene TRBV2; D unresolved. V lost 3 bases and J 3 bases, leaving 11 bases between the germline ends. The CDR3 totals 14 residues. CDR1 is SNHLY and CDR2 is FYNNEI in the germline V gene. The CDR3 nucleotides are TGTGCCAGCAGTGATCCTCCAGGACACTATGGCTACACCTTC. This sequence encodes CASSDPPGHYGYTF.

This clonotype was found a few times. One end of the junction does not line up with germline, which may come from a read error. CDR3 loop: CACRYVAGGPREQYF. The CDR3 DNA sequence: TGTGCCTGCAGATATGTAGCGGGAGGGCCTCGCGAGCAGTACTTC. The V call is TRBV28, the J call TRBJ2-7; TRBD2 aligns across 11 bases. The germline CDR1 and CDR2 sequences are MDHEN and SYDVKM. This CDR3 has 15 amino acids.

This clonotype was observed a handful of times. The CDR3: CASSLRSLGEQYF. The CDR3 bases are TGTGCCAGCAGCTTACGGTCTCTGGGGGAGCAGTACTTC. The J gene is TRBJ2-7, the V gene TRBV9; D ambiguous. V shed 4 bases and J shed 7 bases, with 15 bases lying between them. The CDR3 has 13 residues. CDR1 and CDR2 from the germline V gene are SGDLS and YYNGEE.

Remarks on this clonotype: One end of the junction does not line up with germline, which may come from a read error. This chain joins TRBV18 and TRBJ1-3; unclear D gene. From germline, CDR1 is KGHSH and CDR2 LQKENI. The CDR3 length is 14 residues. This CDR3 is CASSTADSGNTICF. The CDR3 nucleotides are TGTGCCAGCTCGACGGCGGACTCTGGAAACACCATATGTTTT.

This clonotype appeared a few times. V gene TRBV19 combines with J gene TRBJ1-2; D is uncertain. From germline, CDR1 is LNHDA and CDR2 SQIVND (reference sequence). CDR3 length: 14 residues. Deletions cut 5 bases from V and 3 bases from J, with 13 bases between. The CDR3 loop is CASSSWADDYGYTF. The CDR3 DNA is TGTGCCAGTAGTTCCTGGGCGGATGACTATGGCTACACCTTC.

This clonotype has ten or more counts. The rearrangement joins TRBV7-2 to TRBJ1-2; 11 nucleotides agree with TRBD1. Looked up from germline, CDR1 is SGHTA and CDR2 is FQGNSA. This CDR3 has 14 amino acids. Trimming removed 7 bases from V and 8 bases from J; junction bases left unmatched: 9. The DNA of the CDR3 is TGTGCCAGCAAAAGGACAGGGGGCATTGAGGGCTACACCTTC. Translating it yields CASKRTGGIEGYTF. Combining the CDR3 with reference TRBV7-2 and TRBJ1-2 gives the whole variable domain GAGVSQSPSNKVTEKGKDVELRCDPISGHTALYWYRQSLGQGLEFLIYFQGNSAPDKSGLPSDRFSAERTGGSVSTLTIQRTQQEDSAVYLCASKRTGGIEGYTFGSGTRLTVV.

This clonotype was detected many times. This chain joins TRBV27 and TRBJ1-2; possible D gene TRBD1, 6 bases. V was clipped by 0 bases and J by 6 bases, with 20 bases between them. In germline, CDR1 is MNHEY, CDR2 SMNVEV (reference sequence). The CDR3 extends over 17 amino acids. As DNA, the CDR3 is TGTGCCAGCAGTTTATCGGCTCTATGGGGGCGAAATCATGGCTACACCTTC. Amino acids: CASSLSALWGRNHGYTF.

The V call is TRBV20-1, the J call TRBJ1-3, with D hard to call. Trimming removed 3 bases from V and 0 bases from J, with 12 bases in between. CDR3 length: 15 amino acids. The V gene's germline CDR1 is DFQATT and CDR2 SNEGSKA (reference sequence). CDR3 in DNA: TGCAGTGCTAGTTATGCAGCTCTCTCTGGAAACACCATATATTTT. This codes for CSASYAALSGNTIYF.

This clonotype came up once. A much larger clone is a single base away; this may be a read error. The rearrangement joins TRBV11-2 to TRBJ1-4; D unresolved. V lost 5 bases, J lost 7 bases, and 20 bases lay in between. The germline V gene encodes CDR1 SGHAT and CDR2 FQNNGV. The CDR3 length is 16 residues. The CDR3 DNA reads TGTGCCAGCAGCCCAACCCCGGGGTCGGGAGCTGAAAAACTGTTTTTT. Translating it yields CASSPTPGSGAEKLFF.

The chain links TRBV18 to TRBJ2-7, with TRBD1 as a possible D gene (5 bases). The CDR3 has 16 residues. Germline-derived CDR1 and CDR2 are KGHSH and LQKENI. The ends were cut back, 1 base at V and 4 bases at J, with 17 bases in the middle. CDR3 residues: CASSPLSSLQGYEQYF. DNA of the CDR3: TGTGCCAGCTCACCACTATCCTCCCTTCAGGGTTACGAGCAGTACTTC. Together with reference TRBV18 and TRBJ2-7, the CDR3 gives the full variable domain: NAGVMQNPRHLVRRRGQEARLRCSPMKGHSHVYWYRQLPEEGLKFMVYLQKENIIDESGMPKERFSAEFPKEGPSILRIQQVVRGDSAAYFCASSPLSSLQGYEQYFGPGTRLTVT.

This clonotype was counted at least ten times. The chain is built from TRBV27 and TRBJ2-6; no firm D call. The CDR3 sequence is 15 residues long. Trimming cost V 5 bases and J 0 bases, with 8 bases left between them. Germline CDR1 and CDR2: MNHEY and SMNVEV (reference sequence). The CDR3 DNA reads as TGTGCCAGCAGTAGCCGGAACTCTGGGGCCAACGTCCTGACTTTC. This sequence encodes CASSSRNSGANVLTF.

This clonotype has only a few counts. The gene calls are TRBV7-3 and TRBJ1-1; no firm D call. Germline-derived CDR1 and CDR2 are SGHTA and FQGTGA. This CDR3 has 14 amino acids. Trimming removed 2 bases at V and 1 base at J, with 8 bases between. The CDR3 nucleotides are TGTGCCAGCAGCTTAGCCGCAGAGAACACTGAAGCTTTCTTT. Amino acid sequence: CASSLAAENTEAFF.

There are many counts of this clonotype. V usage is TRBV6-5 and J usage is TRBJ2-5; a possible D gene is TRBD1 (6 bases). Trimming shortened V by 2 bases and J by 4 bases, and 11 bases separated the two germline ends. In germline, CDR1 is MNHEY, CDR2 SVGAGI. The CDR3 covers 14 residues. The CDR3 DNA is TGTGCCAGCAGTTACATCGCAGGGGTAGAGACCCAGTACTTC. It yields the protein CASSYIAGVETQYF.

This clonotype was counted many times. The gene calls are TRBV28 and TRBJ1-5, with 7 bases that match TRBD1. CDR1 and CDR2 (germline): MDHEN, SYDVKM. The CDR3 extends over 16 amino acids. V trimming: 5 bases; J trimming: 4 bases; junction bases outside the gene matches: 11. The CDR3 DNA reads TGTGCCAGCAGTCCAATTTGGACAGGCCCTAATCAGCCCCAGCATTTT. It is translated as CASSPIWTGPNQPQHF.

In this sample, this clonotype turned up many times. V is TRBV7-2 and J is TRBJ2-7, with no clear D. Germline CDR1 reads SGHTA; CDR2 reads FQGNSA. The V end was cut by 0 bases, the J end by 7 bases, with 10 bases between. The CDR3 loop spans 13 amino acids. The CDR3: CASSLAGSGEQYF. In nucleotides, the CDR3 is TGTGCCAGCAGCTTAGCAGGGTCCGGGGAGCAGTACTTC.

There are many counts of this clonotype. This rearrangement joins TRBV28 to TRBJ2-7; TRBD2 matches 10 bases. Trimming took 4 bases from V and 3 from J; bases not matched to a gene: 6. The CDR3 runs 15 residues. The germline gives CDR1 MDHEN, CDR2 SYDVKM. CDR3 bases: TGTGCCAGCAGTTCAAAGCGGGAGGGCCGCTACGAGCAGTACTTC. Its translation: CASSSKREGRYEQYF.

This clonotype appeared a few times. The rearrangement joins TRBV30 to TRBJ1-1; D gene uncertain. The CDR3 sequence is 12 residues long. V was pared by 7 bases and J by 2 bases, with 11 bases between. Germline CDR1 reads GTSNPN; CDR2 reads SVGIG (reference sequence). The CDR3 coding sequence is TGTGCCTCAGGACGGCGTAACACTGAAGCTTTCTTT. Its translation: CASGRRNTEAFF.

This clonotype turned up a few times. The chain has TRBV25-1 and TRBJ2-5; TRBD1 agrees at 7 bases. CDR1 and CDR2 from the germline V gene are MGHDK and SYGVNS. J was trimmed by 3 bases and V by 3 bases; bases with no gene match: 7. This CDR3 has 15 residues. This CDR3 reads CASSDNRGGKETQYF. Written as DNA, the CDR3 is TGTGCCAGCAGTGACAACAGGGGTGGGAAAGAGACCCAGTACTTC.

This clonotype appeared a few times. CDR3 sequence reads: CASSFSHTTGIVKTQYF. As DNA, the CDR3 is TGTGCCAGCAGCTTCTCACACACGACAGGGATAGTAAAGACCCAGTACTTC. This chain joins TRBV7-9 and TRBJ2-5; 7 nucleotides match TRBD1. From germline, CDR1 is SEHNR and CDR2 FQNEAQ (reference sequence). The length of the CDR3 is 17 residues. V was pared by 3 bases and J by 6 bases, with 16 bases of the junction left unmatched. The variable domain in full, completed from reference TRBV7-9 and TRBJ2-5, reads DTGVSQNPRHKITKRGQNVTFRCDPISEHNRLYWYRQTLGQGPEFLTYFQNEAQLEKSRLLSDRFSAERPKGSFSTLEIQRTEQGDSAMYLCASSFSHTTGIVKTQYFGPGTRLLVL.

This clonotype occurred once. The gene calls are TRBV29-1 and TRBJ2-3; 10 positions agree with TRBD2. Per germline, CDR1 SQVTM and CDR2 ANQGSEA. This CDR3 spans 15 amino acids. J gave up 1 base and V 4 bases, and 5 bases lay outside the gene matches. The CDR3 DNA follows: TGCAGCGTTGTTAGGCTAGCGGGAGGCACAGATACGCAGTATTTT. This codes for CSVVRLAGGTDTQYF.

The rearrangement links TRBV6-4 to TRBJ1-1; D uncertain. This CDR3 has 14 residues. Trimming removed 5 bases at V and 3 bases at J, with 13 bases between. Germline V gene data show CDR1 as MRHNA and CDR2 as SNTAGT. The CDR3 DNA is TGTGCCAGCAGTCCTCACCCCGAACACACTGAAGCTTTCTTT. It specifies CASSPHPEHTEAFF.

This clonotype was seen at least ten times. This chain uses TRBV12-3 or TRBV12-4 with TRBJ2-7, with a tentative D call TRBD1 (6 bases). V lost 6 bases and J lost 3, with 18 bases in between. This CDR3 comprises 15 residues. CDR3 sequence reads: CASRGSRDTNYEQYF. CDR3 sequence (DNA): TGTGCCAGCAGGGGGTCCCGGGACACCAACTACGAGCAGTACTTC.

This clonotype was recorded at least ten times. DNA for the CDR3: TGTGCCAGCAGCTTAGATAGGCGGACAGGCATACTATACGAGCAGTACTTC. Its translation: CASSLDRRTGILYEQYF. The V gene is TRBV11-2, the J gene TRBJ2-7, with 7 nucleotides matching TRBD1. With 0 bases clipped from V and 4 bases from J, the junction kept 12 bases outside the gene matches. Germline CDR1 is SGHAT and CDR2 is FQNNGV. This CDR3 comprises 17 residues.

This clonotype was detected a few times. The chain joins TRBV10-3 to TRBJ2-7, with D perhaps TRBD1 or TRBD2 (5 bases each). Looked up from germline, CDR1 is ENHRY and CDR2 is SYGVKD. Trimming took off 3 bases at V and 7 bases at J, with 13 bases between the two ends. The CDR3 runs 13 residues. CDR3 residues: CAISDGTFAEQYF. For the CDR3, the DNA is TGTGCCATCAGTGACGGGACCTTCGCGGAGCAGTACTTC.

The chain uses TRBV28 and TRBJ1-3; TRBD1 matches at 8 bases. The CDR3 runs 12 residues. Germline lookup yields CDR1 MDHEN and CDR2 SYDVKM. V trimming: 8 bases; J trimming: 4 bases; junction bases outside the gene matches: 1. CDR3 nucleotides: TGTGCCAGCCGACAGGGGGGAAACACCATATATTTT. Amino acid sequence: CASRQGGNTIYF. The full variable domain, rest sourced from reference TRBV28 and TRBJ1-3, is DVKVTQSSRYLVKRTGEKVFLECVQDMDHENMFWYRQDPGLGLRLIYFSYDVKMKEKGDIPEGYSVSREKKERFSLILESASTNQTSMYLCASRQGGNTIYFGEGSWLTVV.

This clonotype was seen only a few times. This chain connects TRBV19 to TRBJ2-5, with D maybe TRBD2 (6 bases). The length of the CDR3 is 12 residues. Germline lookup yields CDR1 LNHDA and CDR2 SQIVND (reference sequence). The V end lost 10 bases, the J end lost 2 bases, and 11 bases lay between the germline ends. The CDR3 region has the DNA TGTGCCACCCGACTAGGACAAGAGACCCAGTACTTC. Translation gives CATRLGQETQYF.

This clonotype was seen ten or more times. The V and J genes are TRBV12-3 or TRBV12-4 and TRBJ1-5, with TRBD1 identical over 7 bases. V was pared by 1 base and J by 6 bases, with 3 bases of the junction left unmatched. This CDR3 has 14 residues. The CDR3 protein is CASSLDRGTQPQHF. CDR3 DNA sequence: TGTGCCAGCAGTTTAGACAGGGGCACTCAGCCCCAGCATTTT.

This clonotype appeared many times. The rearrangement links TRBV28 to TRBJ1-2; D ambiguous. The CDR3 contains 14 residues. Germline loops: CDR1 MDHEN, CDR2 SYDVKM. V dropped 7 bases and J dropped 5 bases, with 17 bases sitting between them. The CDR3 region has the DNA TGTGCCAGCAACTTAGCGGACTCTGCGTATGGCTACACCTTC. The encoded protein is CASNLADSAYGYTF.